A single T cell receptor (beta chain) is shown here with its context. CDR1 and CDR2 from the germline V gene are LGHDT and YNNKEL (reference sequence). With V trimmed by 4 bases and J by 5 bases, 6 bases remained unmatched. The CDR3 runs 14 residues. The data stem from a study of blood T cell repertoires in COVID-19. On the study more broadly: COVID-19 samples collected from the United States, Italy and Spain covered acute and convalescent phases.

Under the authors' procedure: Nucleated cell counts were estimated from reference gene primer amplification. The data were produced by immunoSEQ multiplex PCR, yet TCRdb's version contains in-frame clones alone and is incomplete. Clonal size and the V and J genes are those of that table, whereas D and trimming came from the DNA. The table records about 110,000 clones, 70% to 80% of them present only once. Patients in Seattle were enrolled during active infection, then followed longitudinally. V usage is TRBV3-1 (or the pseudogene TRBV3-2) and J usage is TRBJ2-5; 8 bases are shared with TRBD1. The sequencing input was peripheral blood. The sequence was obtained from a man older than 75 with COVID-19, enrolled during active disease. This chain's CDR3 is CASSRDRWRETQYF. CDR3 bases: TGTGCCAGCAGCCGGGACAGGTGGCGGGAGACCCAGTACTTC.